This T cell receptor beta chain was recovered during a study of post-analysis software for immune sequencing data. Study summary: Secondary progressive, relapsing-remitting and progressive-relapsing multiple sclerosis were among the included disease courses. General study points: Diversity measured as normalized Chao1 was significantly lower in multiple sclerosis patients than in controls. Pronounced co-clustering by F measure was evident among identically batched samples. When patients were compared with controls, 5 or 6 TRBV segments were more frequent, TRBV5-6, TRBV5-1 and TRBV20-1 among them.

The CDR3 loop spans 14 amino acids. CDR1 is DFQATT, CDR2 SNEGSKA, per germline (reference sequence). A note on this clonotype: Antigen: not known.

The TCR beta cDNA libraries contained unique molecular identifiers. The authors obtained roughly 0.5 million cDNA molecules from roughly 1.1 to 9.2 million T cells. TCRdb passed the PCR reads through MiXCR, listing each CDR3 protein once. The sample has hundreds of thousands of distinct CDR3 sequences, about 27% seen once; the top ten hold roughly 0.53%. The chain is built from TRBV20-1 and TRBJ2-5, with D possibly being TRBD1 (6 bases). The DNA end lines up better with TRBJ2-7; the J call may be wrong. Sequenced: blood. The sequence was collected from a girl aged 10 to 17 with multiple sclerosis. The CDR3 reads CSAGDTSHPYEQYF. CDR3 bases: TGCAGTGCTGGGGACACATCACATCCCTACGAGCAGTACTTC.